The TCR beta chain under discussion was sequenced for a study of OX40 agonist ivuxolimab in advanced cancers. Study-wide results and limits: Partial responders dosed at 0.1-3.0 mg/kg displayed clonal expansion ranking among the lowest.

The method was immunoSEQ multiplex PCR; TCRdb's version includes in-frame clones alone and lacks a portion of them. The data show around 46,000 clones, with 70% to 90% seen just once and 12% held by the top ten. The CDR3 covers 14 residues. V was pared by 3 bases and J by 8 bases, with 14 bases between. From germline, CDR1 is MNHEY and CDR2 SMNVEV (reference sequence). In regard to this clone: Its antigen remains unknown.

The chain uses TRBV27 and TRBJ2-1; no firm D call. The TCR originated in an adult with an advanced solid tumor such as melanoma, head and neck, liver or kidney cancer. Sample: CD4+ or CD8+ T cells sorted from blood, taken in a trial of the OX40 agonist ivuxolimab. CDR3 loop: CASSFRPSGDEQFF. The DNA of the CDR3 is TGTGCCAGCAGTTTTCGGCCTTCGGGCGATGAGCAGTTCTTC.